Presented here are 26 T cell receptor beta chains from one specimen sequenced in a study of T cells in Graves' hyperthyroidism and ophthalmopathy (dated by TCRdb to between 2018 and 2020). Library method: multiplex PCR. The run used an Illumina HiSeq 2000. The TCR beta CDR3 regions were amplified from the RNA transcripts. The first round of RT-PCR for the TCR CDR3 was performed with the HTBI primer set and the Qiagen OneStep RT-PCR kit. TCRdb applied fastp at Q25 and MiXCR to the public reads, then kept only in-frame beta chains. Under each unique CDR3 protein, matching rows form one entry showing the most common genes and DNA. The sample yields a few hundred thousand distinct CDR3 sequences; roughly 15% were counted once. The top ten hold roughly 18% of the sample. Sequences were obtained from blood. The source of these receptors is a young woman with Graves' ophthalmopathy.

This clonotype was counted a single time. The V gene is TRBV4-1, the J gene TRBJ2-1, with a possible D match to TRBD1 (6 bases). Germline CDR1 MGHRA, CDR2 YSYEKL. This CDR3 contains 15 residues. The germline V and J ends were trimmed by 2 bases and 5 bases, with 13 bases remaining between them. The CDR3 sequence is CASSQTGLGDNEQFF. CDR3 bases: TGCGCCAGCAGCCAAACAGGGTTAGGTGACAATGAGCAGTTCTTC.

This clonotype was found many times. The CDR3 sequence is CASSRQEEDYEQYF. Here the CDR3 DNA reads TGTGCCAGCAGCAGACAGGAGGAGGACTACGAGCAGTACTTC. The J gene is TRBJ2-7, the V gene TRBV5-5; tentative D call: TRBD1 (6 bases). The length of the CDR3 is 14 residues. CDR1 SGHKS and CDR2 YYEKEE come from the germline V gene (reference sequence). With 4 bases removed from V and 3 bases from J, the gap between germline ends came to 14 bases.

The V and J genes are TRBV25-1 and TRBJ2-6; the D gene is possibly TRBD1 (6 bases). This CDR3 region has 18 residues. Trimming took 3 bases from V and 0 from J, leaving 15 bases between them. From germline, CDR1 is MGHDK and CDR2 SYGVNS. CDR3 loop: CASSDTTGPTSGANVLTF. CDR3 nucleotide sequence: TGTGCCAGCAGTGATACGACAGGACCCACCTCTGGGGCCAACGTCCTGACTTTC.

This sequence joins TRBV9 and TRBJ2-1; D gene unclear. This CDR3 has 15 residues. Germline V lookup: CDR1 SGDLS, CDR2 YYNGEE. V lost 0 bases and J lost 12, with 19 bases in between. CDR3 bases: TGTGCCAGCAGCGTAGCTTCCGGACCTGAATCAGGGCAGTTCTTC. Translation gives CASSVASGPESGQFF.

As concerns this clonotype: One base away lies a much larger clone, so this may be a sequencing read error. This chain's CDR3 is CASSFSIWREEAEAFF. CDR3 DNA: TGTGCCAGCAGTTTCTCGATTTGGCGCGAAGAAGCTGAAGCTTTCTTT. This chain joins TRBV12-3 or TRBV12-4 and TRBJ1-1; unclear D gene. There are 16 residues in the CDR3. The V and J ends lost 3 bases and 6 bases respectively, with 20 bases between them.

The sample holds a few counts of this clonotype. The genes are TRBV27 and TRBJ1-2; D is perhaps TRBD1 (5 bases). This CDR3 has 12 amino acids. V dropped 5 bases and J dropped 8 bases, with 12 bases sitting between them. From germline, CDR1 is MNHEY and CDR2 SMNVEV (reference sequence). Written as DNA, the CDR3 is TGTGCCAGCAGTCCTGGGGGTGGGGGCTACACCTTC. The encoded protein is CASSPGGGGYTF.

This clonotype was counted many times. The genes are TRBV7-2 and TRBJ2-7; D remains unclear. The germline CDR1 and CDR2 sequences are SGHTA and FQGNSA. Trimming took 1 base from V and 0 from J, leaving 7 bases between them. There are 14 residues in the CDR3. The CDR3 nucleotides are TGTGCCAGCAGCTTAGGAGGCGTCTCCTACGAGCAGTACTTC. Translated: CASSLGGVSYEQYF.

This clonotype occurred a few times. This chain joins TRBV6-2 or TRBV6-3 and TRBJ2-2; perhaps TRBD1 as D (6 bases). CDR1 and CDR2 from the germline V gene are MNHEY and SVGEGT. This CDR3 is 13 amino acids long. V gave up 2 bases and J gave up 14 bases, with 15 bases separating them. The CDR3 here is CASSYSDRGGLFF. In nucleotides, the CDR3 is TGTGCCAGCAGTTACAGTGACAGAGGGGGACTGTTTTTT.

Remarks on this clonotype: One end of the junction is discordant with germline, which a read error may explain. The genes are TRBV5-1 and TRBJ1-4; D remains unclear. Germline-derived CDR1 and CDR2 are SGHRS and YFSETQ. The CDR3 has 13 amino acids. CDR3 DNA sequence: TGTGCCAGCAGCGTAGTGCCTAATGAAAAACTGTTTTTT. Translated: CASSVVPNEKLFF. Variable domain in full (rest from reference TRBV5-1 and TRBJ1-4): KAGVTQTPRYLIKTRGQQVTLSCSPISGHRSVSWYQQTPGQGLQFLFEYFSETQRNKGNFPGRFSGRQFSNSRSEMNVSTLELGDSALYLCASSVVPNEKLFFGSGTQLSVL.

This clonotype was counted a few times. The chain recombines TRBV5-6 with TRBJ1-3, with no clear D. The CDR3 totals 15 residues. V shed 0 bases and J shed 1 base, with 8 bases lying between them. Germline CDR1 SGHDT, CDR2 YYEEEE. This CDR3 is CASSLASVSGNTIYF. The CDR3 nucleotides are TGTGCCAGCAGCTTGGCTTCGGTGTCTGGAAACACCATATATTTT. The full variable domain, with the rest looked up from reference TRBV5-6 and TRBJ1-3, is DAGVTQSPTHLIKTRGQQVTLRCSPKSGHDTVSWYQQALGQGPQFIFQYYEEEERQRGNFPDRFSGHQFPNYSSELNVNALLLGDSALYLCASSLASVSGNTIYFGEGSWLTVV.

This clonotype was seen a handful of times. The V and J genes are TRBV28 and TRBJ1-1; D uncertain. Germline lookup yields CDR1 MDHEN and CDR2 SYDVKM. The V end lost 7 bases, the J end lost 0 bases, and 9 bases lay between the germline ends. This CDR3 has 13 amino acids. The DNA of the CDR3 is TGTGCCAGCATGAGGCAGTTGAACACTGAAGCTTTCTTT. It translates to CASMRQLNTEAFF.

This clonotype has only a few counts. The chain carries TRBV6-2 or TRBV6-3 and TRBJ2-7; either TRBD1 or TRBD2 may supply D (6 bases each). Germline V gene lookup returns CDR1 MNHEY and CDR2 SVGEGT. V lost 11 bases to trimming and J lost 6 bases, with 17 bases between them. CDR3 size: 12 residues. The CDR3 loop reads CASRGQGPEQYF. The CDR3 DNA follows: TGTGCCTCCCGGGGGCAGGGTCCCGAGCAGTACTTC.

This sequence joins TRBV27 and TRBJ1-6; a possible D gene is TRBD1 (5 bases). Germline-derived CDR1 and CDR2 are MNHEY and SMNVEV (reference sequence). The V end lost 5 bases, the J end lost 7 bases, and 18 bases lay between the germline ends. The CDR3 has 16 residues. For the CDR3, the DNA is TGTGCCAGCAGTCCCGGGACCCGGAGGGCGAATTCACCCCTCCACTTT. Translated, it gives CASSPGTRRANSPLHF.

The chain uses TRBV5-4 and TRBJ1-2; TRBD1 agrees at 10 bases. V lost 4 bases and J lost 7; bases outside the gene matches: 10. CDR3 length equals 15 residues. The germline V gene encodes CDR1 SGHNT and CDR2 YYREEE (reference sequence). For the CDR3, the DNA is TGTGCCAGCAGCCTACTGAGACAGGGGGCGGGTGGCTACACCTTC. This translates into CASSLLRQGAGGYTF.

The chain has TRBV4-2 and TRBJ2-1; weak D call: TRBD1 (5 bases). CDR1 is LGHNA, CDR2 YNFKEQ, per germline. The CDR3 runs 16 residues. V lost 3 bases and J lost 4, with 16 bases in between. The CDR3 spells CASSQDISSEYNEQFF. CDR3 sequence (DNA): TGTGCCAGCAGCCAGGACATTTCCTCGGAGTACAATGAGCAGTTCTTC.

This clonotype was counted ten times or more. The V gene is TRBV15, the J gene TRBJ1-1, with 9 bases that match TRBD1. Germline V gene lookup returns CDR1 LNHNV and CDR2 YYDKDF (reference sequence). This CDR3 is built from 16 residues. J gave up 3 bases and V 3 bases, and 8 bases lay outside the gene matches. In nucleotides, the CDR3 is TGTGCCACCAGCAGTGAAGACAGGGGGTGGGACACTGAAGCTTTCTTT. Amino acid sequence: CATSSEDRGWDTEAFF.

The chain recombines TRBV5-8 with TRBJ1-6; D is unclear. V lost 0 bases and J lost 13, with 14 bases in between. Germline CDR1 is SGHTS and CDR2 is YDEGEE. The CDR3 length is 14 residues. The chain's CDR3 is CASSLEAGTSPLHF. The CDR3 DNA follows: TGTGCCAGCAGCTTGGAGGCGGGCACCTCTCCCCTCCACTTT.

Ten or more counts support this clonotype. V and J are TRBV27 and TRBJ2-5; TRBD1 aligns across 8 bases. V gave up 3 bases and J gave up 3 bases; unmatched junction bases: 9. CDR1 and CDR2 from the germline V gene are MNHEY and SMNVEV (reference sequence). This CDR3 is built from 16 residues. The CDR3 nucleotides are TGTGCCAGCAGTTTCCGAGCCAGGGGGCGTAAAGAGACCCAGTACTTC. Its protein product is CASSFRARGRKETQYF.

This clonotype was observed a few times. The chain links TRBV19 to TRBJ2-7; a possible D gene is TRBD1 (6 bases). The V and J ends lost 7 bases and 2 bases respectively, with 18 bases between them. The CDR3 length is 15 residues. Germline values: CDR1 LNHDA, CDR2 SQIVND (reference sequence). CDR3: CASTQGSGVPYEQYF. The CDR3 DNA reads as TGTGCCAGTACCCAAGGCTCAGGGGTACCCTACGAGCAGTACTTC.

The chain recombines TRBV20-1 with TRBJ1-4; no firm D call. The germline V and J ends were trimmed by 3 bases and 4 bases, with 9 bases remaining between them. The germline V gene encodes CDR1 DFQATT and CDR2 SNEGSKA (reference sequence). CDR3 length: 13 residues. Written as DNA, the CDR3 is TGCAGTGCTAGGACACAAGTTAATGAAAAACTGTTTTTT. Translating it yields CSARTQVNEKLFF.

This clonotype has ten or more counts. V usage is TRBV12-3 or TRBV12-4 and J usage is TRBJ2-1, with 7 bases lining up with TRBD1. CDR3 size: 15 residues. V lost 6 bases, J lost 0 bases, and 5 bases stayed unmatched. The CDR3 reads CASRRHRGSYNEQFF. Here the CDR3 DNA reads TGTGCCAGCAGACGACACAGGGGCTCCTACAATGAGCAGTTCTTC.

The chain couples TRBV6-1 to TRBJ2-1; 12 bases are shared with TRBD2. V lost 6 bases, J lost 9 bases, and 6 bases stayed unmatched. From germline, CDR1 is MNHNS and CDR2 SASEGT. This CDR3 contains 14 residues. CDR3 DNA: TGTGCCAGCAGCTGGACTAGCGGGGTCGGTGAGCAGTTCTTC. Translation gives CASSWTSGVGEQFF.

In this sample, this clonotype turned up many times. The chain has TRBV28 and TRBJ1-6; the D gene is possibly TRBD1 (6 bases). V lost 3 bases and J 9 bases, leaving 15 bases between the germline ends. Germline CDR1 reads MDHEN; CDR2 reads SYDVKM. The CDR3 sequence is 15 residues long. This chain's CDR3 is CASSFQTGPGSPLHF. In DNA form, the CDR3 reads TGTGCCAGCAGTTTTCAGACAGGCCCAGGTTCACCCCTCCACTTT.

The sample holds many counts of this clonotype. This sequence joins TRBV28 and TRBJ1-5; no clear D gene. V dropped 2 bases and J dropped 4 bases, with 6 bases sitting between them. The CDR3 is 13 amino acids. The germline CDR1 and CDR2 sequences are MDHEN and SYDVKM. The CDR3 region is CASSLLPNQPQHF. CDR3 in DNA: TGTGCCAGCAGTTTACTTCCTAATCAGCCCCAGCATTTT.

The V call is TRBV7-9, the J call TRBJ1-2; D unresolved. CDR1 is SEHNR, CDR2 FQNEAQ, per germline (reference sequence). The CDR3 consists of 16 residues. The ends were cut back, 3 bases at V and 0 bases at J, with 14 bases in the middle. In DNA, the CDR3 is TGTGCCAGCAGCTTGGCCCTGGAGGCTTCTAACTATGGCTACACCTTC. This encodes CASSLALEASNYGYTF. The entire variable domain, with the rest obtained from reference TRBV7-9 and TRBJ1-2, is as follows: DTGVSQNPRHKITKRGQNVTFRCDPISEHNRLYWYRQTLGQGPEFLTYFQNEAQLEKSRLLSDRFSAERPKGSFSTLEIQRTEQGDSAMYLCASSLALEASNYGYTFGSGTRLTVV.

With respect to this clonotype: Since a much larger clone is just one base distant, this may be a read error. The chain uses TRBV5-4 and TRBJ2-5; D possibly corresponds to TRBD2 (5 bases). The end of the DNA fits TRBJ2-1 better, so the J call may be wrong. This CDR3 is 14 amino acids long. Germline CDR1 and CDR2: SGHNT and YYREEE (reference sequence). For the CDR3, the DNA is TGTGCCAGCAGCTTGAAAGGAGGTCAAGAGACCCAGTTCTTC. This codes for CASSLKGGQETQFF.